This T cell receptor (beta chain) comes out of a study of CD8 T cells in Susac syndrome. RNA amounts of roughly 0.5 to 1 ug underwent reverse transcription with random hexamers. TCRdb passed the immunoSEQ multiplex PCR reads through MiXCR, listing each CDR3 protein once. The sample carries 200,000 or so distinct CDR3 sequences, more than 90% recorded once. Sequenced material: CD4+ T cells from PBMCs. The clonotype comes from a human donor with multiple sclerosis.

The CDR3 nucleotides read TGCAGTGCTAGGCGTCTAGCGGGTCTCACAGATACGCAGTATTTT. Protein sequence: CSARRLAGLTDTQYF. The V call is TRBV20-1, the J call TRBJ2-3, with TRBD2 matching 8 bases. Per germline, CDR1 DFQATT and CDR2 SNEGSKA (reference sequence). The CDR3 runs to 15 residues. After removal of 3 bases from V and 2 bases from J, the junction contained 7 bases not matched to a gene.